These 23 T cell receptor beta chains were all obtained from the same sample, sequenced in a study of T-cell memory formation after mild COVID-19. TCRdb reprocessed the 5' RACE reads via MiXCR and lists one record per CDR3 protein. The table includes roughly 600,000 distinct CDR3 sequences, over 15% detected once. Sequencing was performed on PBMCs or a T cell subset sorted from them (not recorded which). These receptors came from an adult woman who had mild COVID-19 (a few samples of this study predate the infection). Cell type and time point are not known.

V and J are TRBV7-3 and TRBJ2-1; 9 positions match TRBD1. Losses at the gene ends were 8 bases for V and 6 bases for J; bases not matched to a gene: 5. Germline V gene sequence: CDR1 SGHTA, CDR2 FQGTGA. There are 13 residues in the CDR3. DNA of the CDR3: TGTGCCAGCGGGACAGGGCCGTTCAATGAGCAGTTCTTC. Residues: CASGTGPFNEQFF. The entire variable domain, with the rest obtained from reference TRBV7-3 and TRBJ2-1, is as follows: GAGVSQTPSNKVTEKGKYVELRCDPISGHTALYWYRQSLGQGPEFLIYFQGTGAADDSGLPNDRFFAVRPEGSVSTLKIQRTERGDSAVYLCASGTGPFNEQFFGPGTRLTVL.

The chain combines TRBV11-2 with TRBJ2-3; D unresolved. V gave up 6 bases and J gave up 1 base, with 17 bases separating them. This CDR3 has 16 amino acids. The germline V gene encodes CDR1 SGHAT and CDR2 FQNNGV. The CDR3 loop is CASRHLGKQRTDTQYF. CDR3 coding DNA: TGTGCCAGCAGGCATCTGGGGAAACAGCGCACAGATACGCAGTATTTT.

This rearrangement joins TRBV5-1 to TRBJ1-1; D gene ambiguous. The germline gives CDR1 SGHRS, CDR2 YFSETQ. The V end lost 0 bases, the J end lost 3 bases, and 12 bases lay between the germline ends. CDR3 size: 15 residues. The CDR3 loop is CASSLDSSLYTEAFF. The CDR3 bases are TGCGCCAGCAGCTTGGACAGTAGTTTGTACACTGAAGCTTTCTTT.

This clonotype was picked up many times. The V gene is TRBV24-1, the J gene TRBJ2-5, with TRBD1 identical over 7 bases. With V trimmed by 9 bases and J by 1 base, 7 bases remained unmatched. The CDR3 runs to 14 residues. Per the germline V gene, CDR1 is KGHDR and CDR2 is SFDVKD. The CDR3 loop is CATSGRGTQETQYF. CDR3 bases: TGTGCCACCTCCGGCAGGGGGACCCAAGAGACCCAGTACTTC.

The genes are TRBV5-1 and TRBJ2-7, with D perhaps assigned TRBD1 or TRBD2 (5 bases each). The CDR3 is 14 residues long. Trimming took 2 bases from V and 5 from J, leaving 14 bases between them. From germline, CDR1 is SGHRS and CDR2 YFSETQ. The CDR3 DNA is TGCGCCAGCAGCTTCGATGCAGGGAGAAACGAGCAGTACTTC. Its protein is CASSFDAGRNEQYF.

The V call is TRBV20-1, the J call TRBJ2-7, with D perhaps matching TRBD2 (6 bases). Trimming stripped 4 bases from V and 4 bases from J, with 17 bases between. The CDR3 spans 14 residues. Germline V gene lookup returns CDR1 DFQATT and CDR2 SNEGSKA (reference sequence). CDR3 coding DNA: TGCAGTGCTAAGTCCGCGGGAAAGGAGTACGAGCAGTACTTC. Translated: CSAKSAGKEYEQYF.

This clonotype was detected only a few times. The V gene is TRBV19, the J gene TRBJ2-7, with D perhaps TRBD1 (6 bases). From germline, CDR1 is LNHDA and CDR2 SQIVND (reference sequence). The ends were cut back, 5 bases at V and 2 bases at J, with 16 bases in the middle. CDR3 length: 15 amino acids. The CDR3 nucleotides are TGTGCCAGTAGTCCACAGGGTAGGAATCCCTACGAGCAGTACTTC. Amino acid sequence: CASSPQGRNPYEQYF.

The gene calls are TRBV10-3 and TRBJ2-1, with D perhaps assigned TRBD1 or TRBD2 (5 bases each). Trimming shortened V by 4 bases and J by 2 bases, and 9 bases separated the two germline ends. This CDR3 region has 14 residues. Germline CDR1 is ENHRY and CDR2 is SYGVKD. The CDR3 sequence is CAISGWGTYNEQFF. CDR3 sequence (DNA): TGTGCCATCAGTGGGTGGGGGACCTACAATGAGCAGTTCTTC.

The table lists this clonotype with a few counts. V gene TRBV7-9 combines with J gene TRBJ2-1; D gene ambiguous. Trimming cost V 4 bases and J 12 bases, with 16 bases left between them. The length of the CDR3 is 13 residues. Germline V lookup: CDR1 SEHNR, CDR2 FQNEAQ (reference sequence). The CDR3 is CASSSHGMVRQFF. The DNA for the CDR3 is TGTGCCAGCAGCTCCCATGGGATGGTCAGGCAGTTCTTC.

This clonotype was detected a few times. The chain uses TRBV20-1 and TRBJ2-7; no firm D call. Germline V gives CDR1 DFQATT, CDR2 SNEGSKA (reference sequence). CDR3 length: 14 residues. V lost 1 base and J 2 bases, leaving 12 bases between the germline ends. In DNA, the CDR3 is TGCAGTGCTAGAGTGAGAGGATCCCCCTACGAGCAGTACTTC. This codes for CSARVRGSPYEQYF.

This clonotype was seen ten or more times. The genes are TRBV5-1 and TRBJ1-1; TRBD1 might be the D (5 bases). CDR1 is SGHRS and CDR2 is YFSETQ in the germline V gene. This CDR3 region has 14 residues. With 4 bases removed from V and 3 bases from J, the gap between germline ends came to 13 bases. CDR3 nucleotides: TGCGCCAGCAGCCCCCCGGGCAGGGACACTGAAGCTTTCTTT. Its translation: CASSPPGRDTEAFF. Using reference TRBV5-1 and TRBJ1-1 for the parts outside the CDR3, the full variable domain is KAGVTQTPRYLIKTRGQQVTLSCSPISGHRSVSWYQQTPGQGLQFLFEYFSETQRNKGNFPGRFSGRQFSNSRSEMNVSTLELGDSALYLCASSPPGRDTEAFFGQGTRLTVV.

This clonotype was seen a handful of times. J is TRBJ2-5 and V is TRBV4-2; 9 bases match TRBD2. From germline, CDR1 is LGHNA and CDR2 YNFKEQ. CDR3 size: 14 residues. The junction had 5 bases not matched to a gene; V was cut back by 4 bases and J by 5 bases. In nucleotides, the CDR3 is TGTGCCAGCAGCCCCCCGGCGGGAGGGGAGACCCAGTACTTC. It specifies CASSPPAGGETQYF.

This clonotype was recorded a few times. The CDR3 DNA is TGTGCCAGCAGCCTACGGGGGGGACAGAACACTGAAGCTTTCTTT. Protein product: CASSLRGGQNTEAFF. V is TRBV6-2 or TRBV6-3 and J is TRBJ1-1, with D possibly being TRBD1 (6 bases). The V gene lost 6 bases and the J gene lost 1 base, with 15 bases spanning the gap. Germline V gives CDR1 MNHEY, CDR2 SVGEGT. This CDR3 has 15 residues.

This clonotype appeared a few times. Written as DNA, the CDR3 is TGTGCCAGCACCACACCTGGGCCCGGCACCGGGGAGCTGTTTTTT. The encoded protein is CASTTPGPGTGELFF. V and J are TRBV12-3 or TRBV12-4 and TRBJ2-2; no clear D. The CDR3 is 15 residues long. Trimming removed 7 bases at V and 4 bases at J, with 16 bases between.

V usage is TRBV7-3 and J usage is TRBJ2-7; 10 bases fit TRBD2. Germline CDR1 reads SGHTA; CDR2 reads FQGTGA. V lost 3 bases and J lost 4; bases outside the gene matches: 3. The CDR3 contains 14 residues. The CDR3 reads CASSFSGRPYEQYF. CDR3 DNA sequence: TGTGCCAGCAGCTTTAGCGGGAGGCCGTACGAGCAGTACTTC.

V gene TRBV20-1 combines with J gene TRBJ1-1; D may be TRBD1 (5 bases). Germline CDR1 DFQATT, CDR2 SNEGSKA (reference sequence). V shed 6 bases and J shed 4 bases, with 12 bases lying between them. The CDR3 is 12 residues long. DNA for the CDR3: TGCAGTGCCAGGGACGGCCCCACTGAAGCTTTCTTT. This sequence encodes CSARDGPTEAFF.

V is TRBV7-9 and J is TRBJ2-2; D remains ambiguous. The CDR3 covers 14 residues. The V gene lost 7 bases and the J gene lost 5 bases, with 14 bases spanning the gap. The germline CDR1 and CDR2 sequences are SEHNR and FQNEAQ (reference sequence). CDR3 bases: TGTGCCAGCACCATTGGGATGGGGACCGGGGAGCTGTTTTTT. The encoded protein is CASTIGMGTGELFF.

V gene TRBV29-1 combines with J gene TRBJ1-4; D is uncertain. Germline V gives CDR1 SQVTM, CDR2 ANQGSEA. The CDR3 runs to 13 residues. Trimming removed 5 bases at V and 8 bases at J, with 15 bases between. In DNA, the CDR3 is TGCAGCGTTTTAATAAACCGGCGAGAAAAACTGTTTTTT. It yields the protein CSVLINRREKLFF.

This clonotype was observed a few times. The chain is built from TRBV7-3 and TRBJ2-1; D gene ambiguous. This CDR3 region has 15 residues. The germline V gene encodes CDR1 SGHTA and CDR2 FQGTGA. V lost 0 bases, J lost 4 bases, and 10 bases lay in between. In DNA, the CDR3 is TGTGCCAGCAGCTTAACGGGCAGGCAATACAATGAGCAGTTCTTC. This encodes CASSLTGRQYNEQFF.

The sample holds a few counts of this clonotype. This chain connects TRBV29-1 to TRBJ2-1, with TRBD2 identical over 9 bases. Trimming cost V 7 bases and J 4 bases; bases outside gene matches: 5. The CDR3 spans 13 residues. Germline V lookup: CDR1 SQVTM, CDR2 ANQGSEA. In nucleotides, the CDR3 is TGCAGCGGGGGACTAGCCCCATACAATGAGCAGTTCTTC. It specifies CSGGLAPYNEQFF.

This clonotype has only a few counts. The genes are TRBV28 and TRBJ2-3; 8 bases align to TRBD2. This CDR3 has 16 amino acids. The V gene end was trimmed by 3 bases and the J gene end by 2 bases; junction bases not matched to a gene: 7. From germline, CDR1 is MDHEN and CDR2 SYDVKM. CDR3 coding DNA: TGTGCCAGCAGTTTCGGGGGGGCGGGTTTCACAGATACGCAGTATTTT. It codes for CASSFGGAGFTDTQYF.

This rearrangement joins TRBV19 to TRBJ1-1, with 10 positions matching TRBD1. This CDR3 is 16 amino acids long. Germline trimming cut 4 bases from V and 5 bases from J; bases unmatched to any gene: 10. Germline V gene sequence: CDR1 LNHDA, CDR2 SQIVND (reference sequence). CDR3 nucleotides: TGTGCCAGTAGTACTCGGGACAGGGGCCGAGGGACTGAAGCTTTCTTT. This encodes CASSTRDRGRGTEAFF. Based on the CDR3 plus reference TRBV19 and TRBJ1-1, the full variable domain is DGGITQSPKYLFRKEGQNVTLSCEQNLNHDAMYWYRQDPGQGLRLIYYSQIVNDFQKGDIAEGYSVSREKKESFPLTVTSAQKNPTAFYLCASSTRDRGRGTEAFFGQGTRLTVV.

V usage is TRBV19 and J usage is TRBJ2-3; possible D gene TRBD2, 5 bases. The length of the CDR3 is 16 residues. Germline-derived CDR1 and CDR2 are LNHDA and SQIVND (reference sequence). Trimming took 3 bases from V and 2 from J, leaving 15 bases between them. CDR3 nucleotides: TGTGCCAGTAGTATCCCTCGGACTGATATCACAGATACGCAGTATTTT. Its translation: CASSIPRTDITDTQYF.